This T cell receptor beta chain was retrieved from a study of neurological immune-mediated disorders. Whole-study results and caveats: The multiple sclerosis repertoire cluster was associated with no clinical or MRI feature. Among 34 multiple sclerosis patients, phylogenetic grouping put the repertoires of 18 into a single related-CDR3 cluster, a possible signature.

The unsorted libraries had their origin in 2 million PBMCs stored at -80 C. Synthesis of cDNA was carried out by template-switch 5'RACE. The reaction used 10-nucleotide random UMIs. Via MiXCR, TCRdb re-called the 5' RACE reads, giving one row per CDR3 protein. The sample lists some 95,000 distinct CDR3 sequences, 3% to 4.5% seen once, with roughly 6.4% in the top ten. Between the trimmed V and J ends, which lost 6 bases and 1 base, there was a span of 11 bases. Germline V gives CDR1 SGHDT, CDR2 YYEEEE. There are 13 residues in the CDR3. This clonotype was observed many times. The target antigen is unknown.

This sequence was found in a woman between 18 and 30 years old with multiple sclerosis. Sequenced sample: PBMCs. The chain has TRBV5-6 and TRBJ2-7; D not certain. The CDR3 is CASNYLNSYEQYF. The CDR3 DNA reads TGTGCCAGCAACTACCTTAATTCCTACGAGCAGTACTTC.